The 26 T cell receptor beta chains given below trace back to one sample, sequenced in a study of radiotherapy plus CTLA-4 blockade in lung cancer. TCRdb's copy holds only in-frame clones and misses some; the assay was immunoSEQ multiplex PCR. This repertoire shows over 100,000 clones, roughly 80% found once; its top ten account for 3.3%. This sample comprised peripheral blood, obtained from a patient treated with radiotherapy plus ipilimumab. These TCRs come from a human donor with non-small cell lung cancer that progressed on radiotherapy plus ipilimumab. Some clones in this sample may be carry-over from other donors' samples.

This sequence joins TRBV9 and TRBJ1-1; 8 bases align to TRBD1. After removal of 4 bases from V and 5 bases from J, the junction contained 10 bases not matched to a gene. The CDR3 is made up of 15 amino acids. Germline V gene lookup returns CDR1 SGDLS and CDR2 YYNGEE. This CDR3 is CASSPQQGAFTEAFF. The CDR3 DNA sequence: TGTGCCAGCAGCCCCCAGCAGGGGGCGTTTACTGAAGCTTTCTTT.

The gene calls are TRBV6-1 and TRBJ2-6; no clear D gene. The CDR3 has 14 residues. Germline V gene sequence: CDR1 MNHNS, CDR2 SASEGT. Trimming cost V 6 bases and J 4 bases, with 10 bases left between them. Here the CDR3 DNA reads TGTGCCAGCAGATTACCGCGAGGGGCCAACGTCCTGACTTTC. Protein sequence: CASRLPRGANVLTF.

The rearrangement links TRBV29-1 to TRBJ2-5, with no clear D. This CDR3 spans 15 amino acids. Trimming shortened V by 1 base and J by 3 bases, and 15 bases separated the two germline ends. The V gene's germline CDR1 is SQVTM and CDR2 ANQGSEA. CDR3 nucleotide sequence: TGCAGCGTTGAAGGGACCAGAAGCGCCGAAGAGACCCAGTACTTC. It encodes CSVEGTRSAEETQYF.

This CDR3 reads CASSLALRADTQYF. CDR3 coding DNA: TGCGCCAGCAGCTTGGCCCTCCGGGCAGATACGCAGTATTTT. V is TRBV5-1 and J is TRBJ2-3, with unresolved D. V lost 0 bases, J lost 4 bases, and 9 bases lay in between. The CDR3 spans 14 residues. Germline loops: CDR1 SGHRS, CDR2 YFSETQ.

This chain joins TRBV10-1 and TRBJ1-3, with a possible D match to TRBD1 (5 bases). Trimming pared 8 bases from V and 0 bases from J, leaving 14 bases between. The CDR3 spans 15 residues. Germline V gene sequence: CDR1 WNHNN, CDR2 SYGVQD (reference sequence). The CDR3 region is CASPLQGLSGNTIYF. In nucleotides, the CDR3 is TGCGCCAGCCCCCTTCAGGGACTCTCTGGAAACACCATATATTTT.

The V gene is TRBV6-5, the J gene TRBJ2-7; 8 nucleotides match TRBD1. Germline values: CDR1 MNHEY, CDR2 SVGAGI. The length of the CDR3 is 13 residues. V lost 6 bases and J lost 5; bases outside the gene matches: 6. CDR3 amino acids: CASSRTGLDEQYF. CDR3 coding DNA: TGTGCCAGCAGCCGGACAGGGCTCGACGAGCAGTACTTC.

This clone was picked up one time. The V call is TRBV15, the J call TRBJ2-7; D gene unclear. Germline V CDR1 and CDR2: LNHNV, YYDKDF (reference sequence). The CDR3 consists of 16 residues. V was cut by 4 bases and J by 3 bases, with 19 bases left in between. CDR3 DNA sequence: TGTGCCACCAGCAATATCCCCCTAACGGGTCGCTACGAGCAGTACTTC. Its translation is CATSNIPLTGRYEQYF.

V usage is TRBV2 and J usage is TRBJ1-1, with TRBD1 as a possible D gene (5 bases). CDR3 size: 14 residues. V was clipped by 1 base and J by 11 bases, with 17 bases between them. The germline CDR1 and CDR2 sequences are SNHLY and FYNNEI. DNA for the CDR3: TGTGCCAGCAGTGAAGTGTGGGGGGAAAGTGGGGCTTTCTTT. This codes for CASSEVWGESGAFF.

This clone was detected once. The chain joins TRBV19 to TRBJ1-1; perhaps TRBD1 as D (5 bases). V was trimmed by 6 bases and J by 5 bases, leaving 13 bases between them. This CDR3 contains 13 residues. Germline CDR1 LNHDA, CDR2 SQIVND (reference sequence). As DNA, the CDR3 is TGTGCCAGTAGACCGCAGGGTTGGACTGAAGCTTTCTTT. It codes for CASRPQGWTEAFF.

About this clone: A junction end diverges from the germline sequence, so it may reflect a read error. This chain connects TRBV6-6 to TRBJ2-7; 11 nucleotides agree with TRBD1. Germline CDR1 is MNHNY and CDR2 is SVGAGI (reference sequence). CDR3 length: 14 residues. CDR3 sequence (DNA): TGTGCCAGCACCAGGGACAGGGGGATCGGCGAGCAGTGCTTC. Its translation: CASTRDRGIGEQCF.

The V call is TRBV5-1, the J call TRBJ1-1; tentatively, D is TRBD1 (6 bases). Trimming took 0 bases from V and 5 from J, leaving 11 bases between them. CDR1 and CDR2 (germline): SGHRS, YFSETQ. The CDR3 runs to 14 residues. CDR3 bases: TGCGCCAGCAGCTTGGAGCCAGGGGTAACTGAAGCTTTCTTT. It is translated as CASSLEPGVTEAFF.

This clone was recorded once. This chain links TRBV9 with TRBJ2-1; TRBD2 agrees at 11 bases. The CDR3 is 17 residues long. V shed 3 bases, J shed 3 bases, and the junction held 8 bases outside the gene matches. Germline V gene data show CDR1 as SGDLS and CDR2 as YYNGEE. The CDR3 DNA follows: TGTGCCAGCAGCGGACGAACTAGCGGGGGCCGCTACAATGAGCAGTTCTTC. Translating gives CASSGRTSGGRYNEQFF.

The chain carries TRBV11-2 and TRBJ2-6, with D perhaps TRBD2 (6 bases). Germline CDR1 is SGHAT and CDR2 is FQNNGV. The V end was cut by 0 bases, the J end by 2 bases, with 14 bases between. The CDR3 length is 18 residues. The CDR3 bases are TGTGCCAGCAGCTTAGATCCCGTGGGAGGAACTGGGGCCAACGTCCTGACTTTC. It codes for CASSLDPVGGTGANVLTF. Drawing the rest from reference TRBV11-2 and TRBJ2-6, the complete variable domain is EAGVAQSPRYKIIEKRQSVAFWCNPISGHATLYWYQQILGQGPKLLIQFQNNGVVDDSQLPKDRFSAERLKGVDSTLKIQPAKLEDSAVYLCASSLDPVGGTGANVLTFGAGSRLTVL.

This chain connects TRBV6-1 to TRBJ1-5; tentative D call: TRBD1 (6 bases). The germline gives CDR1 MNHNS, CDR2 SASEGT. Trimming cost V 5 bases and J 9 bases, with 11 bases left between them. This CDR3 contains 12 residues. The CDR3 reads CASSQGGGPQHF. The CDR3 bases are TGTGCCAGCAGTCAAGGGGGGGGGCCCCAGCATTTT.

The V and J genes are TRBV5-4 and TRBJ1-6, with a tentative D call TRBD1 (6 bases). The CDR3 totals 14 residues. Trimming stripped 9 bases from V and 0 bases from J, with 10 bases between. Per the germline V gene, CDR1 is SGHNT and CDR2 is YYREEE (reference sequence). The CDR3 here is CATGQSSYNSPLHF. The CDR3 DNA reads TGTGCCACAGGACAGAGCTCCTATAATTCACCCCTCCACTTT. The whole variable domain, remainder taken from reference TRBV5-4 and TRBJ1-6, is ETGVTQSPTHLIKTRGQQVTLRCSSQSGHNTVSWYQQALGQGPQFIFQYYREEENGRGNFPPRFSGLQFPNYSSELNVNALELDDSALYLCATGQSSYNSPLHFGNGTRLTVT.

The chain carries TRBV5-1 and TRBJ2-7; D ambiguous. Per the germline V gene, CDR1 is SGHRS and CDR2 is YFSETQ. Trimming cost V 3 bases and J 3 bases, with 7 bases left between them. The CDR3 is 12 residues long. The CDR3 nucleotides are TGCGCCAGCAGCTCCGTCAACTACGAGCAGTACTTC. Its translation: CASSSVNYEQYF.

This clone has a single count. V and J are TRBV21-1 and TRBJ2-5; the table names TRBD2, a call not compared with the DNA. TRBV21-1 has pseudogene status. The CDR3 loop spans 15 amino acids. CDR3 DNA: TGTGCCAGCAGCCCTCGGGGGGGTACTGGGGAGACCCAGTACTTC. Translated: CASSPRGGTGETQYF.

In DNA form, the CDR3 reads TGTGCCAGCAGCCAAGAGGGACAGGGGTGGTTCTATGGCTACACCTTC. It is translated as CASSQEGQGWFYGYTF. The chain links TRBV4-2 to TRBJ1-2; TRBD1 aligns across 10 bases. The CDR3 covers 16 residues. CDR1 is LGHNA and CDR2 is YNFKEQ in the germline V gene. The J segment lost 4 bases and the V segment lost 0 bases, leaving 5 bases of the junction unmatched.

The chain has TRBV19 and TRBJ2-7, with D possibly being TRBD1 (6 bases). The length of the CDR3 is 11 residues. V was shortened by 5 bases and J by 13 bases, with 15 bases between the two germline ends. Germline V lookup: CDR1 LNHDA, CDR2 SQIVND (reference sequence). This chain's CDR3 is CASSPGAGVYF. In DNA, the CDR3 is TGTGCCAGTAGTCCCGGGGCAGGGGTTTACTTC. The full variable domain, completed using reference TRBV19 and TRBJ2-7, is DGGITQSPKYLFRKEGQNVTLSCEQNLNHDAMYWYRQDPGQGLRLIYYSQIVNDFQKGDIAEGYSVSREKKESFPLTVTSAQKNPTAFYLCASSPGAGVYFGPGTRLTVT.

This chain uses TRBV9 with TRBJ2-2, with unresolved D. The CDR3 extends over 12 amino acids. Per the germline V gene, CDR1 is SGDLS and CDR2 is YYNGEE. V dropped 1 base and J dropped 5 bases, with 3 bases sitting between them. DNA of the CDR3: TGTGCCAGCAGCGTATTGACCGGGGAGCTGTTTTTT. It yields the protein CASSVLTGELFF.

This clone occurred once. Relative to the germline gene, one junction end is altered; a read error may explain this. CDR3 protein: CASSRGVISYNGQFF. In DNA, the CDR3 is TGTGCCAGCAGCCGAGGGGTCATCTCCTACAATGGGCAGTTCTTC. The genes are TRBV6-6 and TRBJ2-1; the D gene could be TRBD1 or TRBD2 (5 bases each). The CDR3 has 15 residues. Germline lookup yields CDR1 MNHNY and CDR2 SVGAGI (reference sequence).

The chain has TRBV11-2 and TRBJ1-2; D perhaps matches TRBD1 (5 bases). The germline gives CDR1 SGHAT, CDR2 FQNNGV. The V and J ends lost 1 base and 0 bases respectively, with 12 bases between them. This CDR3 has 16 residues. This CDR3 is CASSLAPGLTNYGYTF. In DNA, the CDR3 is TGTGCCAGCAGCTTAGCTCCGGGACTCACTAACTATGGCTACACCTTC.

V and J are TRBV6-6 and TRBJ2-3; weak D call: TRBD2 (6 bases). CDR3 size: 16 residues. From germline, CDR1 is MNHNY and CDR2 SVGAGI (reference sequence). V lost 7 bases, J lost 1 base, and 18 bases lay in between. DNA of the CDR3: TGTGCCAGCACCAGGCCGGGAGCGGGCCGCACAGATACGCAGTATTTT. This sequence encodes CASTRPGAGRTDTQYF.

The chain links TRBV9 to TRBJ2-3, with D tentatively TRBD1 (5 bases). V lost 1 base and J lost 4, with 7 bases in between. Germline V CDR1 and CDR2: SGDLS, YYNGEE. CDR3 size: 13 residues. Written as DNA, the CDR3 is TGTGCCAGCAGCGTACTAGGGGCAGATACGCAGTATTTT. As protein: CASSVLGADTQYF.

The rearrangement links TRBV19 to TRBJ1-1; tentatively, D is TRBD1 (5 bases). Germline values: CDR1 LNHDA, CDR2 SQIVND (reference sequence). The CDR3 consists of 14 residues. The V gene lost 2 bases and the J gene lost 2 bases, with 9 bases spanning the gap. CDR3 DNA sequence: TGTGCCAGTAGTATACAGGGCGCTAACACTGAAGCTTTCTTT. The encoded protein is CASSIQGANTEAFF. Full variable domain (remainder filled in from reference TRBV19 and TRBJ1-1): DGGITQSPKYLFRKEGQNVTLSCEQNLNHDAMYWYRQDPGQGLRLIYYSQIVNDFQKGDIAEGYSVSREKKESFPLTVTSAQKNPTAFYLCASSIQGANTEAFFGQGTRLTVV.

This clone was seen a few times. V gene TRBV27 combines with J gene TRBJ2-1; TRBD2 aligns across 9 bases. Germline CDR1 and CDR2: MNHEY and SMNVEV (reference sequence). The trim removed 2 bases at V and 3 bases at J, leaving 5 bases unmatched. The CDR3 contains 16 residues. CDR3 residues: CASSLGGRGGYNEQFF. The CDR3 region has the DNA TGTGCCAGCAGTTTAGGTGGGCGGGGGGGCTACAATGAGCAGTTCTTC.